A selection of T cell receptor beta chains follows, all from one sample in a study of regulatory T cells in long-lasting Graves disease. TCRdb ran MiXCR on the multiplex PCR reads and lists one entry per CDR3 protein. The sample records fewer than 650,000 distinct CDR3 sequences, more than 15% being singletons. The same sample was also studied in work on T cells in Graves' hyperthyroidism and ophthalmopathy.

The starting material was peripheral blood mononuclear cells (PBMCs), obtained at new diagnosis, from a patient treated with antithyroid drugs. These receptor sequences come from a man between 18 and 35 years old with Graves disease. The CDR3 runs from the conserved cysteine through the conserved F or W. D genes are given only for firm matches. Expanded clones get a size class; other rows say once, few or many, or leave the size out.

v_call	j_call	clone_size	d_call	cdr3_aa	cdr3_nt
TRBV19	TRBJ1-5	-	-	CASSWGLGSNQPQHF	TGTGCCAGTAGTTGGGGCTTAGGGAGCAATCAGCCCCAGCATTTT
TRBV4-1	TRBJ1-1	-	-	CASSQDGRGAFF	TGCGCCAGCAGCCAAGACGGACGGGGGGCTTTCTTT
TRBV29-1	TRBJ2-1	-	TRBD2	CSVEEKGPGLAVGLYNEQFF	TGCAGCGTTGAAGAAAAGGGCCCGGGACTAGCGGTGGGTTTATACAATGAGCAGTTCTTC
TRBV15	TRBJ2-5	-	TRBD2	CATLAANQETQYF	TGTGCAACACTAGCGGCCAACCAAGAGACCCAGTACTTC
TRBV19	TRBJ2-1	few	-	CASSIIRGSYNEQFF	TGTGCCAGTAGTATAATAAGGGGGAGTTACAATGAGCAGTTCTTC
TRBV19	TRBJ2-5	-	-	CASSWGQETQYF	TGTGCCAGTAGTTGGGGCCAAGAGACCCAGTACTTC
TRBV7-9	TRBJ1-6	many	TRBD1	CASSQGAGPPRF	TGTGCCAGCAGCCAGGGGGCCGGACCCCCCCGCTTT
TRBV27	TRBJ1-1	-	TRBD1	CASSGYRGGDTEAFF	TGTGCCAGCAGCGGATACAGGGGGGGGGACACTGAAGCTTTCTTT
TRBV20-1	TRBJ2-7	many	TRBD1	CSASLGQGTYEQYF	TGCAGTGCCAGCTTGGGACAGGGGACGTACGAGCAGTACTTC
TRBV5-5	TRBJ2-7	few	TRBD2	CASSRFMTSGTYEQYF	TGTGCCAGCAGCAGGTTCATGACTAGCGGGACCTACGAGCAGTACTTC
TRBV6-2/TRBV6-3	TRBJ2-7	few	TRBD1	CASSGTFRDRPEQYF	TGTGCCAGCAGTGGAACTTTCCGGGACAGGCCCGAGCAGTACTTC
TRBV27	TRBJ2-3	-	-	CASSHRLSTDTQYF	TGTGCCAGCAGTCATAGACTTAGCACAGATACGCAGTATTTT
TRBV14	TRBJ1-5	-	-	CASSPGMGKGNQPQHF	TGTGCCAGCAGCCCGGGCATGGGGAAGGGGAATCAGCCCCAGCATTTT
TRBV29-1	TRBJ2-5	-	-	CSVSHNSPELETQYF	TGCAGCGTCTCACATAATTCCCCGGAGCTGGAGACCCAGTACTTC
TRBV12-3/TRBV12-4	TRBJ2-7	many	-	CASSLRGLGGPDGAYEQYF	TGTGCCAGCAGTTTACGCGGGTTGGGAGGTCCCGACGGAGCCTACGAGCAGTACTTC
TRBV27	TRBJ2-2	-	TRBD2	CASSTSGSFNGELFF	TGTGCCAGCAGTACTAGCGGGAGTTTTAACGGGGAGCTGTTTTTT